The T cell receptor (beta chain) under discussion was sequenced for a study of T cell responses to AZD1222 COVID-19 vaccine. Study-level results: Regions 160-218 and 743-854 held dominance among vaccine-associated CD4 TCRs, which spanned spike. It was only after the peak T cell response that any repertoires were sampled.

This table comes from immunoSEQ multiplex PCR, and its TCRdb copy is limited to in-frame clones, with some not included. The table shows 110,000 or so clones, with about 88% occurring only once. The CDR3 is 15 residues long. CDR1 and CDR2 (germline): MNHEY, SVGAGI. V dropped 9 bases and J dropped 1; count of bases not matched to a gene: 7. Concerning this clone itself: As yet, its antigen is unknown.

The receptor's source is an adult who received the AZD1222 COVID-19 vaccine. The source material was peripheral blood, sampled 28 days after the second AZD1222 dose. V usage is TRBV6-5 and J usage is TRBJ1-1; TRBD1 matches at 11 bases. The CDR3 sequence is CASSPGTGGNTEAFF. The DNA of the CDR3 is TGTGCCAGTAGTCCTGGGACAGGGGGGAACACTGAAGCTTTCTTT.